These T cell receptor beta chains were read from a single sample in a study of T-cell reconstitution after alpha-beta-depleted transplantation in children. TCRdb itself ran the PCR reads through MiXCR, one entry per CDR3 protein. The sample carries a few hundred thousand distinct CDR3 sequences, roughly 44% recorded once. Sequences were derived from PBMCs, sampled before TCRalphabeta/CD19-depleted stem cell transplant. The receptors were sampled from a girl aged 2-15 years with aplastic anemia, due to receive a stem cell transplant. The CDR3 runs from the conserved cysteine through the conserved F or W. Each record gives: V gene, D gene, J gene, clone size, CDR3 DNA, CDR3 protein. The D gene is left open where the match is weak. Size values are once, few and many counts, or a class for expanded clones, and some rows have none.

v_gene: TRBV7-2
d_gene: TRBD1
j_gene: TRBJ1-2
abundance: NA
CDR3nt: TGTGCCAGCAGCGTGAAAGGGACAGGGGCCTATGGCTACACCTTC
CDR3aa: CASSVKGTGAYGYTF

v_gene: TRBV12-3/TRBV12-4
d_gene: TRBD2
j_gene: TRBJ2-3
abundance: few
CDR3nt: TGTGCCAGCAGACTAGCGGGGTCCCGCAGCACAGATACGCAGTATTTT
CDR3aa: CASRLAGSRSTDTQYF

v_gene: TRBV20-1
d_gene: NA
j_gene: TRBJ2-3
abundance: once
CDR3nt: TGCAGTGCTAGCCGCCTAGCTCCGGATACGCAGTATTTT
CDR3aa: CSASRLAPDTQYF

v_gene: TRBV20-1
d_gene: NA
j_gene: TRBJ1-5
abundance: NA
CDR3nt: TGCAGTGCTAGACGGTTAGGCAATCAGCCCCAGCATTTT
CDR3aa: CSARRLGNQPQHF

v_gene: TRBV28
d_gene: NA
j_gene: TRBJ2-7
abundance: NA
CDR3nt: TGTGCCAGCAGTTCACCCGGGACACACTACGAGCAGTACTTC
CDR3aa: CASSSPGTHYEQYF

v_gene: TRBV11-2
d_gene: TRBD1
j_gene: TRBJ1-5
abundance: few
CDR3nt: TGTGCCAGCAGCTTAGGGACAGGGATAAATCAGCCCCAGCATTTT
CDR3aa: CASSLGTGINQPQHF

v_gene: TRBV28
d_gene: NA
j_gene: TRBJ2-7
abundance: NA
CDR3nt: TGTGCCAGCAGCGGTCGGGCCGGGGAGCAGTACTTC
CDR3aa: CASSGRAGEQYF

v_gene: TRBV12-3/TRBV12-4
d_gene: NA
j_gene: TRBJ2-6
abundance: many
CDR3nt: TGTGCCAGCAGTTATTCGAGCGACTCTGGGGCCAACGTCCTGACTTTC
CDR3aa: CASSYSSDSGANVLTF

v_gene: TRBV5-1
d_gene: TRBD2
j_gene: TRBJ2-3
abundance: many
CDR3nt: TGCGCCAGCAGCTTACTAGCGGGGTCTGGGACAGATACGCAGTATTTT
CDR3aa: CASSLLAGSGTDTQYF

v_gene: TRBV6-5
d_gene: TRBD1
j_gene: TRBJ2-5
abundance: NA
CDR3nt: TGTGCCAGCAGTTACTCTGGGACAGGGAGCGGGACCCAGTACTTC
CDR3aa: CASSYSGTGSGTQYF

v_gene: TRBV28
d_gene: NA
j_gene: TRBJ1-2
abundance: NA
CDR3nt: TGTGCCAGCAGTTTAAGAGGGGCAAGTGGCTACACCTTC
CDR3aa: CASSLRGASGYTF

v_gene: TRBV3-1
d_gene: NA
j_gene: TRBJ1-2
abundance: NA
CDR3nt: TGTGCCTCCTGCAAACCCTCCGGTATTAACTATGGCTACACCTTC
CDR3aa: CASCKPSGINYGYTF

v_gene: TRBV7-9
d_gene: TRBD2
j_gene: TRBJ2-7
abundance: few
CDR3nt: TGTGCCAGCAGCCCCCCGCTAGCGGTGACCTACGAGCAGTACTTC
CDR3aa: CASSPPLAVTYEQYF

v_gene: TRBV7-8
d_gene: TRBD1
j_gene: TRBJ2-1
abundance: few
CDR3nt: TGTGCCAGCAGCTCTACAGGGGTGGAGAGTGAGCAGTTCTTC
CDR3aa: CASSSTGVESEQFF

v_gene: TRBV29-1
d_gene: NA
j_gene: TRBJ2-5
abundance: NA
CDR3nt: TGCAGCGTTGACAGGGACCAAGAGACCCAGTACTTC
CDR3aa: CSVDRDQETQYF

v_gene: TRBV12-3/TRBV12-4
d_gene: NA
j_gene: TRBJ2-5
abundance: NA
CDR3nt: TGTGCCAGCAGATGGGGCGCGGAGACCCAGTACTTC
CDR3aa: CASRWGAETQYF

v_gene: TRBV3-1
d_gene: TRBD2
j_gene: TRBJ2-1
abundance: NA
CDR3nt: TGTGCCAGCAGCCGCAGGACTAGCTCTTCCTACAATGAGCAGTTCTTC
CDR3aa: CASSRRTSSSYNEQFF

v_gene: TRBV6-1
d_gene: NA
j_gene: TRBJ2-3
abundance: NA
CDR3nt: TGTGCCAGCAGTCGACAGGCGTACACAGATACGCAGTATTTT
CDR3aa: CASSRQAYTDTQYF

v_gene: TRBV27
d_gene: TRBD1
j_gene: TRBJ2-1
abundance: many
CDR3nt: TGTGCCAGCGCGGTCGACAGGGGGCGCAATGAGCAGTTCTTC
CDR3aa: CASAVDRGRNEQFF

v_gene: TRBV12-3/TRBV12-4
d_gene: NA
j_gene: TRBJ2-5
abundance: NA
CDR3nt: TGTGCCAGCAGTTTAAATGTGAAAGAGACCCAGTACTTC
CDR3aa: CASSLNVKETQYF

v_gene: TRBV5-5
d_gene: NA
j_gene: TRBJ1-5
abundance: NA
CDR3nt: TGTGCCAGCAGTTTAGTGACTTTTAGCAATCAGCCCCAGCATTTT
CDR3aa: CASSLVTFSNQPQHF

v_gene: TRBV20-1
d_gene: NA
j_gene: TRBJ2-2
abundance: few
CDR3nt: TGCAGTGCTAGAGCTCCCGGGACTCGAGACACCGGGGAGCTGTTTTTT
CDR3aa: CSARAPGTRDTGELFF

v_gene: TRBV20-1
d_gene: NA
j_gene: TRBJ1-5
abundance: NA
CDR3nt: TGCAGTGCTCGTCGACCGGATAGCAATCAGCCCCAGCATTTT
CDR3aa: CSARRPDSNQPQHF

v_gene: TRBV20-1
d_gene: TRBD1
j_gene: TRBJ2-7
abundance: many
CDR3nt: TGCAGTGCCAGTCCCGGGACAGGGAACTACGAGCAGTACTTC
CDR3aa: CSASPGTGNYEQYF